This T cell receptor (beta chain) was obtained from a study of blood T cells in healthy people across ages. Sample-barcoded 5' priming and a J-beta primer mix drove a second PCR of about 6 to 12 cycles. In TCRdb, the 5' RACE reads were re-called with MiXCR into one record per CDR3 protein. This sample carries some 560,000 distinct CDR3 sequences, about 26% of them seen once, and the ten largest clones take about 3.3%. The sample providers were healthy Caucasian people from Russia, aged about 6 to 100. Germline assignment: CDR1 WNHNN and CDR2 SYGVQD (reference sequence). The CDR3 covers 13 residues. Comment on this clonotype: Sequence at one end of the junction differs from germline and may be a read error.

The same sample was also studied in work on T cells of mothers and their children.

This receptor was obtained from a boy aged 2 to 9 in good health. The specimen sequenced was blood. The chain has TRBV10-1 and TRBJ2-7; D might be TRBD2 (6 bases). This CDR3 reads CASSMTRDGERYF. CDR3 nucleotides: TGCGCCAGCAGTATGACTAGGGACGGCGAGCGGTACTTC.